This T cell receptor (beta chain) is drawn from a study of PD-L1 blockade in urothelial cancer. Study-wide background: Among blood samples, the median T cell count was roughly 150,000.

The method was immunoSEQ multiplex PCR; TCRdb's version includes in-frame clones alone and lacks a portion of them. The repertoire has about 48,000 clones, 80% to 90% of them found once; the top ten carry 8.8%. The time point: peripheral blood 6 weeks after treatment start. The length of the CDR3 is 9 residues. Trimming cost V 7 bases and J 11 bases, with 8 bases left between them. This TCR was sampled from a man aged 65-85 years with urothelial cancer. The sample here was PBMCs, taken around atezolizumab (anti-PD-L1) treatment. The rearrangement joins TRBV23-1 to TRBJ1-1; D is ambiguous. TRBV23-1 is classed as an ORF, of uncertain function. CDR3 DNA sequence: TGCGCCAGCACTCCAGCGGCTTTCTTT. Protein product: CASTPAAFF.